A selection of T cell receptor beta chains follows, all from one sample in a study of blood T cell repertoires in COVID-19. Profiled with immunoSEQ multiplex PCR; TCRdb holds only in-frame clones, not every one. The table includes 200,000 to 250,000 clones, around 89% detected once. The sample consisted of PBMCs or T cells enriched from blood (not recorded which). These receptors all come from a young woman in a cohort exposed to, infected with or recovered from COVID-19 (not recorded which). Each CDR3 is given with its conserved first and last residue. D genes are given only for firm matches. The listing skips clone size in some rows; elsewhere it reads once, few, many or a size class.

TRBJ2-2,.,.,TRBV5-1,TGCGCCAGTTCTGATACGGACACCGGGGAGCTGTTTTTT,CASSDTDTGELFF
TRBJ1-2,TRBD1,once,TRBV15,TGTGCCACCAGCGAGGGGACAGGCCGGATTTCCTATGGCTACACCTTC,CATSEGTGRISYGYTF
TRBJ1-5,.,.,TRBV2,TGTGCCAGCAGTGACAGGTACCCAAATCAGCCCCAGCATTTT,CASSDRYPNQPQHF
TRBJ1-1,.,once,TRBV6-5,TGTGCCAGCAGACTCTCACACAGGGCGGACACTGAAGCTTTCTTT,CASRLSHRADTEAFF
TRBJ2-2,.,.,TRBV29-1,TGCAGCGTTGAAAGGACAAACACCGGGGAGCTGTTTTTT,CSVERTNTGELFF
TRBJ2-7,TRBD2,.,TRBV10-3,TGTGCCATCAGTGAGCCGGGACTAAACTACGAGCAGTACTTC,CAISEPGLNYEQYF
TRBJ1-2,TRBD1,.,TRBV27,TGTGCCAGCAGTTTATCGTTTACAGGGGACTATGGCTACACCTTC,CASSLSFTGDYGYTF
TRBJ1-1,TRBD1,.,TRBV11-2,TGTGCCAGCAGCTTCGACAGGGGGAGAACTGAAGCTTTCTTT,CASSFDRGRTEAFF
TRBJ1-2,.,.,TRBV6-5,TGTGCCAGCACTGGCAAATTTAACTATGGCTACACCTTC,CASTGKFNYGYTF
TRBJ1-1,TRBD1,few,TRBV3-1/TRBV3-2,TGTGCCAGCAGCCAAGATACAGGGGGGACTGAAGCTTTCTTT,CASSQDTGGTEAFF
TRBJ2-1,TRBD2,once,TRBV7-3,TGTGCCAGCAGCTTAGGATCGAGCGGGAACCACAATGAGCAGTTCTTC,CASSLGSSGNHNEQFF
TRBJ2-1,.,.,TRBV2,TGTGCCAGCAGCGTCGACAGGAATGAGCAGTTCTTC,CASSVDRNEQFF
TRBJ1-1,.,once,TRBV3-1/TRBV3-2,TGTGCCAGCAGCCACTTACTTGGGGAGGCAGCTTTCTTT,CASSHLLGEAAFF
TRBJ1-4,.,few,TRBV19,TGTGCCAGTAGCGACATGCTAACCGTAGAAAAACTGTTTTTT,CASSDMLTVEKLFF
TRBJ2-7,TRBD1,few,TRBV19,TGTGCCACACGCCCCGGGACAGGGGCCTCCTACGAGCAGTACTTC,CATRPGTGASYEQYF
TRBJ1-2,TRBD1,.,TRBV2,TGTGCCAGCAGTGAGGGTAGACAGGGTCGCGGCTACACCTTC,CASSEGRQGRGYTF
TRBJ1-4,TRBD1,.,TRBV19,TGTGCCAGTAGTATGAACAGGGGGGGCGAAAAACTGTTTTTT,CASSMNRGGEKLFF
TRBJ1-2,.,.,TRBV19,TGTGCCAGTAAATATGCGGGATATGGCTACACCTTC,CASKYAGYGYTF
TRBJ2-4,.,.,TRBV28,TGTGCCAGCAGTGACAGTGCCAAAAACATTCAGTACTTC,CASSDSAKNIQYF
TRBJ1-4,TRBD1,.,TRBV5-1,TGCGCCAGCAGCTCGACAGGGGCAACTAATGAAAAACTGTTTTTT,CASSSTGATNEKLFF
TRBJ1-6,TRBD1,.,TRBV27,TGTGCCAGCAGTACGACAGGGGGCATCGGCTATAATTCACCCCTCCACTTT,CASSTTGGIGYNSPLHF
TRBJ2-7,.,.,TRBV2,TGTGCCAGCACCGTGGGGGGTCCCTACGAGCAGTACTTC,CASTVGGPYEQYF
TRBJ1-2,.,.,TRBV4-1,TGCGCCAGCAGCCAAGATCTATCCCTAGACTACACCTTC,CASSQDLSLDYTF
TRBJ2-3,.,.,TRBV6-1,TGTGCCAGCAGTGAAGACGGAGATACGCAGTATTTT,CASSEDGDTQYF
TRBJ1-1,.,.,TRBV19,TGTGCCAGTAGTATAGGGGGGGGGATGAACACTGAAGCTTTCTTT,CASSIGGGMNTEAFF
TRBJ1-6,TRBD1,.,TRBV6-4,TGTGCCAGCAGTGAGTTCGGGACAGGGTTCAGGGATTCACCCCTCCACTTT,CASSEFGTGFRDSPLHF
TRBJ1-2,.,.,TRBV30,TGTGCCTGGAGTGTACGGAACAGCCCTAACTATGGCTACACCTTC,CAWSVRNSPNYGYTF
TRBJ2-1,TRBD1,.,TRBV9,TGTGCCAGCAAAGGGGACAGGGACTACAATGAGCAGTTCTTC,CASKGDRDYNEQFF
TRBJ2-3,.,few,TRBV7-2,TGTGCCAGCAGCAGCCTGGGAGGCGGACTAACAGATACGCAGTATTTT,CASSSLGGGLTDTQYF
TRBJ1-2,.,.,TRBV28,TGTGCCAGCAGGGAGCCAGGGACACCAGGAATTCGCTATGGCTACACCTTC,CASREPGTPGIRYGYTF
TRBJ2-3,TRBD1,.,TRBV10-3,TGTGCCATCAGTGAGAGAACAGGGGGTAGCACAGATACGCAGTATTTT,CAISERTGGSTDTQYF
TRBJ2-7,.,.,TRBV19,TGTGCCAGTAGTATGGGCGAGGGCTACGACGAGCAGTACTTC,CASSMGEGYDEQYF
TRBJ2-1,TRBD2,.,TRBV7-3,TGTGCCAGCAGCTTAACAAGCGGGGGGAGGGTTGAGCAGTTCTTC,CASSLTSGGRVEQFF
TRBJ2-2,TRBD2,once,TRBV11-2,TGTGCCAGCAGCTTAGTTGCGGGGGGATGGACCGGGGAGCTGTTTTTT,CASSLVAGGWTGELFF
TRBJ1-6,TRBD1,.,TRBV5-4,TGTGCCAGCAGCGACCCCCGGACAGGGAGTAATTCACCCCTCCACTTT,CASSDPRTGSNSPLHF
TRBJ2-3,.,.,TRBV7-9,TGTGCCAGCAGCTCCCCCCCTAGCCGCAGCACAGATACGCAGTATTTT,CASSSPPSRSTDTQYF